These 11 T cell receptor beta chains came from one sample sequenced in a study of blood T cell repertoires in COVID-19. Profiled with immunoSEQ multiplex PCR; TCRdb holds only in-frame clones, not every one. The sample has 23,000 or so clones, around 81% seen once. What was sequenced was peripheral blood. All receptors derive from a man between 65 and 79 years old with acute or convalescent COVID-19.

This chain uses TRBV6-5 with TRBJ1-6, with TRBD1 matching over 7 bases. Per germline, CDR1 MNHEY and CDR2 SVGAGI. The CDR3 length is 13 residues. The V segment lost 6 bases and the J segment 6 bases; nucleotides outside the gene matches: 2. CDR3 bases: TGTGCCAGCAGCCGGGACAGTAATTCACCCCTCCACTTT. This translates into CASSRDSNSPLHF.

This chain links TRBV5-6 with TRBJ1-2; 8 nucleotides match TRBD1. This CDR3 has 13 amino acids. V trimming: 1 base; J trimming: 6 bases; junction bases outside the gene matches: 2. CDR1 and CDR2 (germline): SGHDT, YYEEEE. In DNA form, the CDR3 reads TGTGCCAGCAGCTTGCAGACAGGGGATGGCTACACCTTC. Translating it yields CASSLQTGDGYTF.

This clone was counted once. This chain connects TRBV6-6 to TRBJ2-5; a possible D gene is TRBD2 (6 bases). Germline CDR1 MNHNY, CDR2 SVGAGI (reference sequence). The V end was cut by 8 bases, the J end by 5 bases, with 18 bases between. This CDR3 region has 14 residues. The CDR3 DNA reads as TGTGCCAGCTCCACGAGGGACTCCCGGGAGACCCAGTACTTC. Translation: CASSTRDSRETQYF.

Only a few counts were recorded for this clone. The V and J genes are TRBV6-5 and TRBJ2-1; 9 nucleotides line up with TRBD2. The CDR3 extends over 16 amino acids. V shed 4 bases, J shed 1 base, and the junction held 5 bases outside the gene matches. CDR1 and CDR2 (germline): MNHEY, SVGAGI. In DNA, the CDR3 is TGTGCCAGCAGTTTTGTCGCGGGGGGGTCCTACAATGAGCAGTTCTTC. Protein: CASSFVAGGSYNEQFF.

The chain combines TRBV10-3 with TRBJ2-1; perhaps TRBD2 as D (6 bases). Germline V lookup: CDR1 ENHRY, CDR2 SYGVKD. CDR3 length: 13 amino acids. V lost 6 bases to trimming and J lost 6 bases, with 12 bases between them. This chain's CDR3 is CAIRWEVGNEQFF. In DNA, the CDR3 is TGTGCCATCAGGTGGGAGGTTGGCAATGAGCAGTTCTTC.

This clone has just a few counts. The genes are TRBV7-9 and TRBJ1-5; D remains unclear. Per germline, CDR1 SEHNR and CDR2 FQNEAQ (reference sequence). With 3 bases removed from V and 4 bases from J, the gap between germline ends came to 4 bases. This CDR3 contains 12 residues. In DNA form, the CDR3 reads TGTGCCAGCAGCTTTCTAAATCAGCCCCAGCATTTT. Encoded protein: CASSFLNQPQHF.

This chain connects TRBV12-3 or TRBV12-4 to TRBJ2-7, with TRBD1 matching over 9 bases. The CDR3 is 13 residues long. The junction had 4 bases not matched to a gene; V was cut back by 7 bases and J by 3 bases. The CDR3 loop is CASNGQGNYEQYF. CDR3 coding DNA: TGTGCCAGCAATGGACAGGGGAACTACGAGCAGTACTTC.

This chain uses TRBV19 with TRBJ2-2, with a weak D call TRBD2 (6 bases). V lost 4 bases and J 3 bases, leaving 12 bases between the germline ends. The germline V gene encodes CDR1 LNHDA and CDR2 SQIVND (reference sequence). The CDR3 runs to 15 residues. CDR3 residues: CASSKAGLYTGELFF. Written as DNA, the CDR3 is TGTGCCAGTAGTAAGGCAGGACTATACACCGGGGAGCTGTTTTTT.

The chain uses TRBV4-2 and TRBJ1-2; TRBD1 agrees at 12 bases. Germline CDR1 is LGHNA and CDR2 is YNFKEQ. This CDR3 is built from 16 residues. J gave up 4 bases and V 4 bases, and 7 bases lay outside the gene matches. The CDR3 bases are TGTGCCAGCAGCCCTCCGGGACAGGGGGCTGGCTATGGCTACACCTTC. This codes for CASSPPGQGAGYGYTF.

The chain employs TRBV4-1 and TRBJ2-1; TRBD1 matches 9 bases. Germline CDR1 and CDR2: MGHRA and YSYEKL. After removal of 3 bases from V and 5 bases from J, the junction contained 5 bases not matched to a gene. This CDR3 region has 15 residues. This CDR3 reads CASSQPGQGDNEQFF. The CDR3 coding sequence is TGCGCCAGCAGCCAGCCGGGACAGGGTGACAATGAGCAGTTCTTC.

V gene TRBV7-6 combines with J gene TRBJ1-5, with a tentative D call TRBD1 (5 bases). The CDR3 spans 15 residues. CDR1 is SGHVS, CDR2 FNYEAQ, per germline. V lost 2 bases, J lost 9 bases, and 17 bases lay in between. This CDR3 reads CASSLWGGGVGPQHF. CDR3 nucleotide sequence: TGTGCCAGCAGCTTATGGGGCGGGGGTGTTGGGCCCCAGCATTTT. The whole variable domain, filled in from reference TRBV7-6 and TRBJ1-5, reads GAGVSQSPRYKVTKRGQDVALRCDPISGHVSLYWYRQALGQGPEFLTYFNYEAQQDKSGLPNDRFSAERPEGSISTLTIQRTEQRDSAMYRCASSLWGGGVGPQHFGDGTRLSIL.